The clone carrying this T cell receptor beta chain was observed a single time. Its antigen is undetermined. One end of the junction varies from germline; a read error may be responsible. CDR1 and CDR2 (germline): SEHNR, FQNEAQ (reference sequence). This CDR3 region has 14 residues. This entry comes from a study of cytomegalovirus exposure and HLA in healthy donors. Overall study findings and caveats: In terms of immune exposure information, only CMV serostatus was available. For most TCR beta V segments, an earlier analysis put the productive rate at about 87% or about 30% of the time. In a later analysis, HLA-associated TCR beta chains were more clonally expanded than equally common others.

PCR employed 60 Vbeta and 13 Jbeta primers. Measured with immunoSEQ multiplex PCR; TCRdb has only the in-frame clones, and not every one. The table has fewer than 200,000 clones, about 85% seen once. This sequence joins TRBV7-9 and TRBJ1-1; D is unresolved. The TCR comes from a woman between 45 and 65 years old in good health and CMV-seropositive. The source material was PBMCs. CDR3 residues: CSSSLAGGYTEAFF. As DNA, the CDR3 is TGTTCCAGCAGCTTAGCGGGCGGGTACACTGAAGCTTTCTTT.